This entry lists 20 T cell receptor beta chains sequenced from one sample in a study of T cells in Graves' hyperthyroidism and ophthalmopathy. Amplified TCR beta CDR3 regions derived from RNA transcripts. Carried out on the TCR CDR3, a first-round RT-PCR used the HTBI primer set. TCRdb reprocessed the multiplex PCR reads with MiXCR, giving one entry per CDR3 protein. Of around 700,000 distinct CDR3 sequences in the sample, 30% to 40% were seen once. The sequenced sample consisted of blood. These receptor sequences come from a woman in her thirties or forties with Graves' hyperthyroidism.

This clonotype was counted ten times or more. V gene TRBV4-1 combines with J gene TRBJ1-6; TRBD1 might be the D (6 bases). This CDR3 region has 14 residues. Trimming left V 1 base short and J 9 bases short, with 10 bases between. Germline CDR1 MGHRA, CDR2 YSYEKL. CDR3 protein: CASSQARGSSPLHF. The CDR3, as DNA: TGCGCCAGCAGCCAAGCGAGGGGGAGTTCACCCCTCCACTTT.

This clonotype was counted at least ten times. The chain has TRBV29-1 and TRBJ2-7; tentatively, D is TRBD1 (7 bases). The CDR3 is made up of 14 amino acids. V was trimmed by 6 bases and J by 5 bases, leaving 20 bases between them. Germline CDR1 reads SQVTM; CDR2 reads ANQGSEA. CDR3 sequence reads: CSVGTDRVKNEQYF. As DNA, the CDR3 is TGCAGCGTGGGGACTGACAGGGTGAAAAACGAGCAGTACTTC.

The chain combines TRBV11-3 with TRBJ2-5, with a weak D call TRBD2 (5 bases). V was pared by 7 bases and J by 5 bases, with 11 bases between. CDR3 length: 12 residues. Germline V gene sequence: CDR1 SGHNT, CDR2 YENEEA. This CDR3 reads CASKRAGETQYF. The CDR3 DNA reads TGTGCCAGCAAGAGGGCCGGGGAGACCCAGTACTTC.

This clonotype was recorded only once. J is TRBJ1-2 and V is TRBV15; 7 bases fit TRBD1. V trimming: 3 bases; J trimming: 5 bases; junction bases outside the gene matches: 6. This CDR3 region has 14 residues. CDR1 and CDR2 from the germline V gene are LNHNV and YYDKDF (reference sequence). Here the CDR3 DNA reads TGTGCCACCAGCAGTGAGGCAGGGGGATATGGCTACACCTTC. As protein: CATSSEAGGYGYTF.

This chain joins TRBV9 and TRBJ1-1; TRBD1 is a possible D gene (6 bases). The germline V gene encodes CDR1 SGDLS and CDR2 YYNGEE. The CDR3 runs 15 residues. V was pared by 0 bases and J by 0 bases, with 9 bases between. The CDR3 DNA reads TGTGCCAGCAGCGTAGAGGGGGGTTTGAACACTGAAGCTTTCTTT. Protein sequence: CASSVEGGLNTEAFF.

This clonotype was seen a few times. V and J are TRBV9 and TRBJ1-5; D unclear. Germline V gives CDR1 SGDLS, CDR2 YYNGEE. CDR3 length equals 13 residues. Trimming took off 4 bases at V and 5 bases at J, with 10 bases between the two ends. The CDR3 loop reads CASSQAWDQPQHF. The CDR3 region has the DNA TGTGCCAGCAGCCAAGCCTGGGATCAGCCCCAGCATTTT.

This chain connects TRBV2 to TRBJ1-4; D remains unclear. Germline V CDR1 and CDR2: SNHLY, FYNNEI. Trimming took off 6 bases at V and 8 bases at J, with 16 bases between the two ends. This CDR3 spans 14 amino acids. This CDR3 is CASSDGLRGEKLFF. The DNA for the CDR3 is TGTGCCAGCAGCGACGGACTGAGAGGGGAAAAACTGTTTTTT.

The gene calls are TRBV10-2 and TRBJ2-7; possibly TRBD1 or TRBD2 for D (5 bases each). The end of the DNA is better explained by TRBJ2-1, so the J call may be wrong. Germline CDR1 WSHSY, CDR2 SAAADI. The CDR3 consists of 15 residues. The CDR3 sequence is CASRARAREYNEQFF. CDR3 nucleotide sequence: TGCGCCAGCAGGGCCAGGGCAAGGGAGTACAATGAGCAGTTCTTC.

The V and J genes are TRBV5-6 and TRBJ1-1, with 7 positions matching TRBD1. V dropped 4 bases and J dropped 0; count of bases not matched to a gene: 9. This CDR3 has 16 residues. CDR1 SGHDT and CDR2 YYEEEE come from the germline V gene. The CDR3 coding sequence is TGTGCCAGCAGCGATGCCGGGACAGCTTTGAACACTGAAGCTTTCTTT. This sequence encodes CASSDAGTALNTEAFF.

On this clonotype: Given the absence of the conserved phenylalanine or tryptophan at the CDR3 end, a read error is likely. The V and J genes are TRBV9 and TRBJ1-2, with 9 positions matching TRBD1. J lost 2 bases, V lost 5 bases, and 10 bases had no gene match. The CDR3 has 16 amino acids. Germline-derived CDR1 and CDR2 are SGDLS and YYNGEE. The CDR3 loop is CASRVNRGRANYGYTC. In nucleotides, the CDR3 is TGTGCCAGCAGGGTAAACAGGGGGCGGGCGAACTATGGCTACACCTGC.

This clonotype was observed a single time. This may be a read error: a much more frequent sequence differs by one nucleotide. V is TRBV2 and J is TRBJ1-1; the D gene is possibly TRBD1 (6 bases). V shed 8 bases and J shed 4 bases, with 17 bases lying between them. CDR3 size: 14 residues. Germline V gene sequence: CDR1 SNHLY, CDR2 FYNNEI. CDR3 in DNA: TGTGCCAGCGGGGAGGGGGTGGCTTTCACTGAAGCTTTCTTT. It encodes CASGEGVAFTEAFF.

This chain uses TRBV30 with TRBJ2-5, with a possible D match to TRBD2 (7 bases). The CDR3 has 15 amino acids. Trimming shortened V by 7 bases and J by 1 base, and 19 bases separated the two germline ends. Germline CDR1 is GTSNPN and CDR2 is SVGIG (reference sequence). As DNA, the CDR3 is TGTGCCTTCATGGGGGGGCTTAGGGCCCAAGAGACCCAGTACTTC. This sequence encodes CAFMGGLRAQETQYF.

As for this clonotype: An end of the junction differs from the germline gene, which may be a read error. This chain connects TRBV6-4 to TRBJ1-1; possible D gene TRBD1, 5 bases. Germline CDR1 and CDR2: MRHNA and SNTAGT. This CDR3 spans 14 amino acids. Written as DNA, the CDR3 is TGTGCCAGCAGGACAGAGCAGGGCAACACTGAAGCTCTCTTT. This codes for CASRTEQGNTEALF.

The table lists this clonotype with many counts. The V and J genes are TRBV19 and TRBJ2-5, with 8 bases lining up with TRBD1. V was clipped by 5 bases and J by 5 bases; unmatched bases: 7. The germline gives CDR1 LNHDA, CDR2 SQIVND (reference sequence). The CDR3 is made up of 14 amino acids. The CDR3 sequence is CASSSGQGGETQYF. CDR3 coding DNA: TGTGCCAGTAGTTCCGGACAGGGCGGGGAGACCCAGTACTTC.

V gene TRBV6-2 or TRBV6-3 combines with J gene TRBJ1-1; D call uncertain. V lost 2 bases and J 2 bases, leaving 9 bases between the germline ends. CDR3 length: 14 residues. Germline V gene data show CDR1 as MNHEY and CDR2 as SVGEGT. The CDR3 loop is CASSYLAPNTEAFF. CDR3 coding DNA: TGTGCCAGCAGTTACCTGGCACCCAACACTGAAGCTTTCTTT.

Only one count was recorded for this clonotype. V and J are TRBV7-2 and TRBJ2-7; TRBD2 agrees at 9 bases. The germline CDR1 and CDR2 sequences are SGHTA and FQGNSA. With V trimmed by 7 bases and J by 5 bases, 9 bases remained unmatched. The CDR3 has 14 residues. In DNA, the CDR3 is TGTGCCAGCAACTTTAGCGGGAGTCCCCACGAGCAGTACTTC. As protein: CASNFSGSPHEQYF.

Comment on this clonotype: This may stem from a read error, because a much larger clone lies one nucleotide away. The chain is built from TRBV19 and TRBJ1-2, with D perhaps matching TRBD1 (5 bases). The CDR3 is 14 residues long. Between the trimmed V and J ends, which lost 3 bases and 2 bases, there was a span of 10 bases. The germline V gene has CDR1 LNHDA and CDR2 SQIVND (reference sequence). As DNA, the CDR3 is TGTGCCAGTAGTATGATAGACAGCAACTATGGCTACACCTTC. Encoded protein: CASSMIDSNYGYTF. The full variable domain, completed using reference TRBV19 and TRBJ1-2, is DGGITQSPKYLFRKEGQNVTLSCEQNLNHDAMYWYRQDPGQGLRLIYYSQIVNDFQKGDIAEGYSVSREKKESFPLTVTSAQKNPTAFYLCASSMIDSNYGYTFGSGTRLTVV.

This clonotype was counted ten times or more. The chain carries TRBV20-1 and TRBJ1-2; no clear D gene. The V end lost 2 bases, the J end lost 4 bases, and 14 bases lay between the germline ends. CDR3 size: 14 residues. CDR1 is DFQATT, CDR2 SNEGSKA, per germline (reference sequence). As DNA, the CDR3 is TGCAGTGCTAGACTCCCAGCTTCAAGCTATGGCTACACCTTC. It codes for CSARLPASSYGYTF.

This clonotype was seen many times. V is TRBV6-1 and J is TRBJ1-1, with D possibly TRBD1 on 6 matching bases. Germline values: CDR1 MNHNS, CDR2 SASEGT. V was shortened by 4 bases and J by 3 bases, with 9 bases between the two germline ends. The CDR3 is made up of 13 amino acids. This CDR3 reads CASSGGGDTEAFF. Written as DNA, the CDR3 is TGTGCCAGCAGTGGAGGGGGGGACACTGAAGCTTTCTTT.

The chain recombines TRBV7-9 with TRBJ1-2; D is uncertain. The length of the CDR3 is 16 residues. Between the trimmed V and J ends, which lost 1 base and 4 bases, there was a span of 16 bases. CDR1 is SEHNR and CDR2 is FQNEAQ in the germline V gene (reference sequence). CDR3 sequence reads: CASSLVLGLASYGYTF. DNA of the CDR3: TGTGCCAGCAGCTTAGTGTTAGGACTGGCGAGCTATGGCTACACCTTC.